This is a list of T cell receptor beta chains from one sample in a study of blood T cell repertoires in COVID-19. Profiling relied on immunoSEQ multiplex PCR, and the TCRdb table lists in-frame clones only, not all of them. The table has 120,000 to 150,000 clones, roughly nine tenths seen once; the top ten hold 3% to 3.5%. Sequences were obtained from peripheral blood. The receptors here all came from a woman in her fifties or sixties with active COVID-19. The CDR3 runs from the conserved cysteine through the conserved F or W. Each record gives: J gene, clone size, D gene, V gene, CDR3 protein, CDR3 DNA. A D gene is named only where the DNA matches it firmly. A clone size is listed for some rows: how often the clone was seen (once, few, many), or a class if it is expanded.

j_call: TRBJ2-7
clone_size: .
d_call: TRBD2
v_call: TRBV28
cdr3_aa: CASRGAGESYEQYF
cdr3_nt: TGTGCCAGCAGAGGAGCGGGAGAATCCTACGAGCAGTACTTC

j_call: TRBJ2-7
clone_size: few
d_call: .
v_call: TRBV7-9
cdr3_aa: CASSLGVYEQYF
cdr3_nt: TGTGCCAGCAGCTTAGGAGTCTACGAGCAGTACTTC

j_call: TRBJ2-6
clone_size: once
d_call: TRBD2
v_call: TRBV7-8
cdr3_aa: CASSLPGTSGRPSYSGANVLTF
cdr3_nt: TGTGCCAGCAGCTTACCTGGGACTAGCGGGAGGCCCTCCTACTCTGGGGCCAACGTCCTGACTTTC

j_call: TRBJ2-7
clone_size: .
d_call: .
v_call: TRBV3-1/TRBV3-2
cdr3_aa: CASSPRGVGYEQYF
cdr3_nt: TGTGCCAGCAGCCCCAGGGGGGTGGGCTACGAGCAGTACTTC

j_call: TRBJ2-3
clone_size: .
d_call: TRBD2
v_call: TRBV7-6
cdr3_aa: CASSLAAQRGSDTQYF
cdr3_nt: TGTGCCAGCAGCTTAGCGGCCCAGCGGGGGTCGGATACGCAGTATTTT

j_call: TRBJ2-1
clone_size: .
d_call: TRBD2
v_call: TRBV3-1/TRBV3-2
cdr3_aa: CASSQHEPTSGSWYNEQFF
cdr3_nt: TGTGCCAGCAGCCAACACGAGCCGACTAGCGGGAGTTGGTACAATGAGCAGTTCTTC

j_call: TRBJ2-7
clone_size: .
d_call: TRBD1
v_call: TRBV29-1
cdr3_aa: CSVGDRAYEQYF
cdr3_nt: TGCAGCGTTGGGGACAGGGCGTACGAGCAGTACTTC

j_call: TRBJ2-5
clone_size: .
d_call: .
v_call: TRBV4-2
cdr3_aa: CASSPGTSQETQYF
cdr3_nt: TGTGCCAGCAGCCCGGGGACTTCGCAAGAGACCCAGTACTTC

j_call: TRBJ2-1
clone_size: .
d_call: TRBD2
v_call: TRBV3-1/TRBV3-2
cdr3_aa: CASSQGLAVYNEQFF
cdr3_nt: TGTGCCAGCAGCCAAGGACTAGCCGTCTACAATGAGCAGTTCTTC

j_call: TRBJ1-5
clone_size: .
d_call: .
v_call: TRBV28
cdr3_aa: CASRSPRGNGNQPQHF
cdr3_nt: TGTGCCAGCAGATCCCCCCGGGGGAATGGCAATCAGCCCCAGCATTTT

j_call: TRBJ1-5
clone_size: .
d_call: .
v_call: TRBV27
cdr3_aa: CASSPQAPTGIRGQPQHF
cdr3_nt: TGTGCCAGCAGCCCCCAAGCGCCAACAGGGATTCGAGGGCAGCCCCAGCATTTT

j_call: TRBJ1-5
clone_size: .
d_call: TRBD1
v_call: TRBV30
cdr3_aa: CAWSAGTVGNQPQHF
cdr3_nt: TGTGCCTGGAGTGCTGGGACAGTGGGCAATCAGCCCCAGCATTTT

j_call: TRBJ1-1
clone_size: .
d_call: TRBD1
v_call: TRBV28
cdr3_aa: CASSLWEMTGRTWGEDTEAFF
cdr3_nt: TGTGCCAGCAGTTTATGGGAGATGACAGGGCGAACATGGGGGGAGGACACTGAAGCTTTCTTT

j_call: TRBJ1-1
clone_size: .
d_call: TRBD1
v_call: TRBV5-4
cdr3_aa: CASRWTGGGSTEAFF
cdr3_nt: TGTGCCAGCAGGTGGACAGGGGGGGGGAGCACTGAAGCTTTCTTT

j_call: TRBJ2-5
clone_size: .
d_call: .
v_call: TRBV5-8
cdr3_aa: CASSFWARRQETQYF
cdr3_nt: TGTGCCAGCAGCTTTTGGGCCAGAAGGCAAGAGACCCAGTACTTC

j_call: TRBJ1-1
clone_size: .
d_call: .
v_call: TRBV11-3
cdr3_aa: CASSLSGLTEAFF
cdr3_nt: TGTGCCAGCAGCTTATCAGGGCTTACTGAAGCTTTCTTT

j_call: TRBJ1-4
clone_size: .
d_call: TRBD1
v_call: TRBV6-5
cdr3_aa: CASSYTRGPREKLFF
cdr3_nt: TGTGCCAGCAGTTACACTAGGGGGCCTCGTGAAAAACTGTTTTTT